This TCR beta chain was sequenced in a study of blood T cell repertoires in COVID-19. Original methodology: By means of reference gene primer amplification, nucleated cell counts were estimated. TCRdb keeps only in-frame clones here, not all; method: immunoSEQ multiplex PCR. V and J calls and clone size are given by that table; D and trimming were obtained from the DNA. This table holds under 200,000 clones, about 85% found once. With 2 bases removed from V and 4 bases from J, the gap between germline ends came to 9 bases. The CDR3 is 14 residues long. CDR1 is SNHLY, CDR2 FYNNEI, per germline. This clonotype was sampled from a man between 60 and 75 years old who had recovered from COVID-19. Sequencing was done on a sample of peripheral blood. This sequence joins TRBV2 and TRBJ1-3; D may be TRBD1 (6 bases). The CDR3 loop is CASSEYRAGNTIYF. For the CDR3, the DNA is TGTGCCAGCAGTGAATACAGGGCCGGAAACACCATATATTTT. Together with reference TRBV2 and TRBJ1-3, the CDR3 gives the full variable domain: EPEVTQTPSHQVTQMGQEVILRCVPISNHLYFYWYRQILGQKVEFLVSFYNNEISEKSEIFDDQFSVERPDGSNFTLKIRSTKLEDSAMYFCASSEYRAGNTIYFGEGSWLTVV.